The clone carrying this T cell receptor (beta chain) appeared many times. No antigen is known for it. This entry comes from a study of T cell repertoires in cytomegalovirus infection. On the study more broadly: An indication of both CMV infection and matching HLA type came from public TCR beta signatures. Study-level results: The cumulative frequency of public TCR beta families distinguished individuals who carried CMV together with the relevant HLA. CMV-specific TCR beta clonotypes restricted by HLA-C were the ones dominating the ex vivo response.

TCRdb re-derived calls from the reads in MiXCR, one entry per CDR3 protein. The sample carries about 260,000 distinct CDR3 sequences, roughly 15% recorded once. The CDR3 length is 13 residues. Germline CDR1 and CDR2: SGHTA and FQGNSA. The V end lost 2 bases, the J end lost 2 bases, and 7 bases lay between the germline ends. This TCR came from a human donor in good health (CMV status not recorded). Some clones in this sample may be carry-over from other donors' samples. Sequenced material: PBMCs. The V call is TRBV7-2, the J call TRBJ2-7, with D unclear. CDR3 DNA sequence: TGTGCCAGCAGCTTATTTGGCCCCTACGAGCAGTACTTC. It is translated as CASSLFGPYEQYF.